There are a few counts of the clone carrying this T cell receptor beta chain. The antigen remains unidentified. Some clones are missing from TCRdb's copy, which holds only in-frame ones; the method was immunoSEQ multiplex PCR. The sample carries tens of thousands of clones, 65% to 90% recorded once. This record comes from a study of OX40 agonist ivuxolimab in advanced cancers. For the study at large: The study treated patients with ivuxolimab, an agonistic anti-OX40 (CD134) antibody. Study results and caveats: Clones of CD4+ and CD8+ blood T cells grew by week 6 at doses of 0.1 to 3.0 mg/kg.

This CDR3 contains 13 residues. Trimming cost V 2 bases and J 7 bases, with 11 bases left between them. CDR1 is MNHNY and CDR2 is SVGAGI in the germline V gene (reference sequence). The input for sequencing was CD4+ or CD8+ T cells sorted from blood, taken in a trial of the OX40 agonist ivuxolimab. The source of this sequence is an adult with an advanced solid tumor such as melanoma, head and neck, liver or kidney cancer. The chain uses TRBV6-6 and TRBJ1-1, with TRBD1 as a possible D gene (5 bases). CDR3 sequence: CASSYGGVSEAFF. The DNA for the CDR3 is TGTGCCAGCAGTTACGGGGGGGTTAGTGAAGCTTTCTTT.